This T cell receptor (beta chain) stems from a study of blood T cell repertoires in COVID-19. Trimming removed 7 bases at V and 5 bases at J, with 17 bases between. Per germline, CDR1 MNHNY and CDR2 SVGAGI (reference sequence). CDR3 length: 14 amino acids. Per the study methods: Amplification of reference gene primers was used by the study to estimate nucleated cell counts. TCRdb's table, derived via immunoSEQ multiplex PCR, lists solely in-frame clones and lacks some. The V and J calls and clone size are taken from that table; D and trimming were inferred from the DNA. The table has approximately 140,000 clones, around 88% seen once; the top ten hold about 2.5%. Assignments of participants to cohorts depended upon their own reported clinical history.

The chain links TRBV6-6 to TRBJ1-1; no clear D. The TCR was taken from a woman aged 45-59 years who had recovered from COVID-19. Sample: PBMCs or T cells enriched from blood (not recorded which). The CDR3 loop reads CASTKERVWTEAFF. CDR3 bases: TGTGCCAGCACCAAGGAGAGGGTTTGGACTGAAGCTTTCTTT.